This T cell receptor beta chain was sequenced for a study of blood T cell repertoires in COVID-19. In the study overall: Samples of COVID-19 (acute and convalescent) were obtained from the United States, Italy and Spain. Sample material is recorded as cDNA or gDNA derived from T cells, B-cell-depleted T cells, or PBMCs.

The length of the CDR3 is 13 residues. Germline V gives CDR1 LGHNA, CDR2 YSLEER. Trimming removed 0 bases from V and 11 bases from J; junction bases left unmatched: 4. This clone was found a few times. In the original workflow: Amplification of reference gene primers was used by the study to estimate nucleated cell counts. Profiled with immunoSEQ multiplex PCR; TCRdb holds only in-frame clones, not every one. V and J calls and clone size are copied from that table; D and trimming were computed from the DNA. The repertoire includes 150,000 to 200,000 clones, about 85% of them detected once, and roughly 1.1% sits in the top ten.

This TCR derives from a man aged 55 to 70 who had recovered from COVID-19. The sample was peripheral blood. The gene calls are TRBV4-3 and TRBJ1-1; 9 nucleotides agree with TRBD1. The CDR3 nucleotides read TGCGCCAGCAGCCAAGAAAGGGACAGGGCGGCTTTCTTT. Protein sequence: CASSQERDRAAFF.